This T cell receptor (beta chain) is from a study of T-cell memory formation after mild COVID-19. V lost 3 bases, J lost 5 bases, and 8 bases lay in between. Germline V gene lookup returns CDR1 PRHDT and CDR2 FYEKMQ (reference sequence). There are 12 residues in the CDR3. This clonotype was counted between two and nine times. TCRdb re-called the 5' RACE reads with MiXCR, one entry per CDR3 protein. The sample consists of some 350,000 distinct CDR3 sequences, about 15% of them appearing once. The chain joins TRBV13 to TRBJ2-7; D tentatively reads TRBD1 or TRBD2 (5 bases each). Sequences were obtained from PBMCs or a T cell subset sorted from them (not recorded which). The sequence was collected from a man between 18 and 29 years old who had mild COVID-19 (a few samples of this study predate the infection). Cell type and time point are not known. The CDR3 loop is CASSFGTDEQYF. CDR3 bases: TGTGCCAGCAGCTTCGGGACCGACGAGCAGTACTTC.